This TCR beta chain is drawn from a study of T cell changes during pregnancy in multiple sclerosis. After removal of 3 bases from V and 3 bases from J, the junction contained 7 bases not matched to a gene. CDR1 is MGHRA, CDR2 YSYEKL, per germline. This CDR3 has 15 residues. Produced via immunoSEQ multiplex PCR; TCRdb's table is partial and in-frame only. The sample yields some 87,000 clones, roughly 92% seen once. The V and J genes are TRBV4-1 and TRBJ2-7, with 8 bases lining up with TRBD1. Sequences were derived from peripheral blood, sampled in the first trimester of pregnancy. The TCR originated in a female donor with multiple sclerosis, enrolled in a pregnancy study. The CDR3 DNA reads TGCGCCAGCAGCCAGCCCGGGACAGGTCGCTACGAGCAGTACTTC. This encodes CASSQPGTGRYEQYF.